The 19 T cell receptor beta chains below come from one sample, sequenced in a study of response to subunit inactivated influenza vaccine. TCRdb fed the RT-PCR reads into MiXCR, producing one record per CDR3 protein. The data show roughly 700,000 distinct CDR3 sequences, with 11% to 15% seen just once and around 7% held by the top ten. The specimen was PBMCs from blood, collected 14 to 15 days before vaccination. The source of these receptors is a man in his forties or fifties who received an inactivated influenza vaccine.

This clonotype was seen a handful of times. The chain uses TRBV12-3 or TRBV12-4 and TRBJ2-1, with 9 bases fitting TRBD2. This CDR3 region has 16 residues. V was pared by 4 bases and J by 5 bases, with 9 bases of the junction left unmatched. In nucleotides, the CDR3 is TGTGCCAGCAGTTCCCCCCCGCGGGGGGGAGACAATGAGCAGTTCTTC. The encoded protein is CASSSPPRGGDNEQFF.

The table lists this clonotype with a few counts. The V gene is TRBV28, the J gene TRBJ1-6; 7 nucleotides match TRBD1. CDR3 length: 15 amino acids. Losses at the gene ends were 2 bases for V and 7 bases for J; bases not matched to a gene: 5. Germline V gene lookup returns CDR1 MDHEN and CDR2 SYDVKM. The CDR3 DNA is TGTGCCAGCAGTTTACTCGACAGGGAGAATTCACCCCTCCACTTT. Protein: CASSLLDRENSPLHF.

This clonotype was found a few times. V and J are TRBV24-1 and TRBJ2-7; D unresolved. Germline V gene data show CDR1 as KGHDR and CDR2 as SFDVKD. Trimming took 8 bases from V and 3 from J, leaving 16 bases between them. CDR3 length equals 14 residues. CDR3 protein: CATIIGRPRYEQYF. The CDR3 bases are TGTGCCACCATAATCGGACGGCCACGCTACGAGCAGTACTTC.

The V call is TRBV7-8, the J call TRBJ2-4; 13 nucleotides agree with TRBD2. The CDR3 is 18 residues long. Germline V gene lookup returns CDR1 SGHVS and CDR2 FQNEAQ. J was trimmed by 1 base and V by 3 bases; bases with no gene match: 6. CDR3 residues: CASSFTSGGAFAKNIQYF. The CDR3 region has the DNA TGTGCCAGCAGCTTCACTAGCGGGGGGGCATTTGCCAAAAACATTCAGTACTTC.

The table lists this clonotype with a few counts. V gene TRBV7-2 combines with J gene TRBJ2-7, with TRBD1 as a possible D gene (5 bases). The germline gives CDR1 SGHTA, CDR2 FQGNSA. This CDR3 has 14 amino acids. Trimming pared 4 bases from V and 7 bases from J, leaving 17 bases between. CDR3 coding DNA: TGTGCCAGCAGCTCACGGTACAGCTCAGGGGAGCAGTACTTC. Protein sequence: CASSSRYSSGEQYF. Complete variable domain (other parts from reference TRBV7-2 and TRBJ2-7): GAGVSQSPSNKVTEKGKDVELRCDPISGHTALYWYRQSLGQGLEFLIYFQGNSAPDKSGLPSDRFSAERTGGSVSTLTIQRTQQEDSAVYLCASSSRYSSGEQYFGPGTRLTVT.

V gene TRBV5-4 combines with J gene TRBJ2-5; D is unresolved. The germline gives CDR1 SGHNT, CDR2 YYREEE (reference sequence). Trimming left V 5 bases short and J 2 bases short, with 13 bases between. This CDR3 is built from 14 residues. CDR3 sequence (DNA): TGTGCCAGCAGGGGCGATTTAGGGCAAGAGACCCAGTACTTC. Residues: CASRGDLGQETQYF.

This clonotype was observed a few times. This sequence joins TRBV2 and TRBJ2-5; 7 nucleotides line up with TRBD1. CDR1 is SNHLY, CDR2 FYNNEI, per germline. CDR3 size: 14 residues. The V and J ends lost 4 bases and 5 bases, in that order; junction bases with no gene match: 7. CDR3 DNA: TGTGCCAGCAGTGGAGGGGGCGTCCGGGAGACCCAGTACTTC. Translation: CASSGGGVRETQYF. The complete variable domain, with remaining parts taken from reference TRBV2 and TRBJ2-5, reads EPEVTQTPSHQVTQMGQEVILRCVPISNHLYFYWYRQILGQKVEFLVSFYNNEISEKSEIFDDQFSVERPDGSNFTLKIRSTKLEDSAMYFCASSGGGVRETQYFGPGTRLLVL.

This clonotype was seen ten or more times. The chain links TRBV6-1 to TRBJ2-3, with 12 bases fitting TRBD2. CDR1 MNHNS and CDR2 SASEGT come from the germline V gene. This CDR3 spans 18 amino acids. The V and J ends lost 4 bases and 4 bases, in that order; junction bases with no gene match: 12. The CDR3 protein is CASSALPRTSGAPDTQYF. The CDR3 bases are TGTGCCAGCAGTGCCTTACCTAGGACTAGCGGGGCCCCAGATACGCAGTATTTT.

This clonotype showed up many times. CDR3 protein: CSVTFDRLRSLSYNEQFF. CDR3 in DNA: TGCAGCGTTACATTCGACCGGCTCCGCTCTCTTTCCTACAATGAGCAGTTCTTC. J is TRBJ2-1 and V is TRBV29-1; D remains unclear. This CDR3 comprises 18 residues. Trimming cost V 5 bases and J 1 base, with 24 bases left between them. CDR1 SQVTM and CDR2 ANQGSEA come from the germline V gene.

This rearrangement joins TRBV7-2 to TRBJ2-1; the D call may be TRBD1 or TRBD2 (5 bases each). Germline assignment: CDR1 SGHTA and CDR2 FQGNSA. The V end was cut by 5 bases, the J end by 9 bases, with 17 bases between. The CDR3 has 14 amino acids. This CDR3 is CASSPEGPWGEQFF. The CDR3 DNA reads as TGTGCCAGCAGCCCTGAGGGACCGTGGGGTGAGCAGTTCTTC.

This clonotype was counted at least ten times. The chain joins TRBV5-1 to TRBJ1-2; D may be TRBD1 (6 bases). CDR1 and CDR2 from the germline V gene are SGHRS and YFSETQ. The CDR3 sequence is 14 residues long. Trimming left V 1 base short and J 2 bases short, with 9 bases between. The CDR3 loop reads CASSLMDSNYGYTF. CDR3 nucleotides: TGCGCCAGCAGCTTGATGGACAGCAACTATGGCTACACCTTC.

This clonotype was detected a few times. The rearrangement links TRBV20-1 to TRBJ1-2; TRBD1 matches 9 bases. This CDR3 comprises 13 residues. The J segment lost 3 bases and the V segment lost 6 bases, leaving 5 bases of the junction unmatched. Germline CDR1 DFQATT, CDR2 SNEGSKA (reference sequence). The CDR3 DNA reads as TGCAGTGCCCCCGGACAGGGGCACTATGGCTACACCTTC. It is translated as CSAPGQGHYGYTF.

The chain uses TRBV7-2 and TRBJ2-1, with D possibly being TRBD2 (6 bases). There are 12 residues in the CDR3. Germline CDR1 is SGHTA and CDR2 is FQGNSA. Trimming removed 3 bases at V and 10 bases at J, with 10 bases between. CDR3 DNA: TGTGCCAGCAGCTTCTACGGGAGAGAGCAGTTCTTC. It specifies CASSFYGREQFF.

This clonotype was seen repeatedly, ten times or more. The chain links TRBV15 to TRBJ1-2; D gene unclear. Between the trimmed V and J ends, which lost 0 bases and 4 bases, there was a span of 6 bases. CDR1 LNHNV and CDR2 YYDKDF come from the germline V gene (reference sequence). CDR3 length equals 13 residues. Here the CDR3 DNA reads TGTGCCACCAGCAGAGATCTCAGCTATGGCTACACCTTC. Protein: CATSRDLSYGYTF.

V and J are TRBV14 and TRBJ2-3, with D hard to call. Germline values: CDR1 SGHDN, CDR2 FVKESK. V was trimmed by 0 bases and J by 1 base, leaving 11 bases between them. The CDR3 length is 16 residues. The CDR3: CASSQDVTDRTDTQYF. The CDR3 DNA sequence: TGTGCCAGCAGCCAAGATGTCACCGATCGCACAGATACGCAGTATTTT.

The chain is built from TRBV6-1 and TRBJ1-6, with 8 positions matching TRBD1. This CDR3 contains 15 residues. Germline lookup yields CDR1 MNHNS and CDR2 SASEGT. V lost 5 bases, J lost 8 bases, and 8 bases stayed unmatched. The CDR3 spells CASSLLDRGDSPLHF. CDR3 nucleotide sequence: TGTGCCAGCAGTCTGTTAGACAGGGGTGATTCACCCCTCCACTTT.

V usage is TRBV7-2 and J usage is TRBJ2-5; perhaps D is TRBD1 or TRBD2 (5 bases each). The V end lost 3 bases, the J end lost 0 bases, and 11 bases lay between the germline ends. This CDR3 region has 15 residues. CDR1 is SGHTA and CDR2 is FQGNSA in the germline V gene. The CDR3 coding sequence is TGTGCCAGCAGCTTGGTCGGGGCCCACCAAGAGACCCAGTACTTC. Translation gives CASSLVGAHQETQYF.

This clonotype appeared many times. The chain carries TRBV12-3 or TRBV12-4 and TRBJ2-5; D remains unclear. The length of the CDR3 is 12 residues. Trimming left V 5 bases short and J 5 bases short, with 9 bases between. The DNA for the CDR3 is TGTGCCAGCAGTGACGTGGGGGAGACCCAGTACTTC. Amino acid sequence: CASSDVGETQYF.

The chain has TRBV6-1 and TRBJ1-4; 7 bases are shared with TRBD1. The V gene's germline CDR1 is MNHNS and CDR2 SASEGT. The V segment lost 7 bases and the J segment 9 bases; nucleotides outside the gene matches: 11. The length of the CDR3 is 14 residues. CDR3 in DNA: TGTGCCAGCAAGAGAGGACAGGCGAGCCAAAAACTGTTTTTT. Translated, it gives CASKRGQASQKLFF.